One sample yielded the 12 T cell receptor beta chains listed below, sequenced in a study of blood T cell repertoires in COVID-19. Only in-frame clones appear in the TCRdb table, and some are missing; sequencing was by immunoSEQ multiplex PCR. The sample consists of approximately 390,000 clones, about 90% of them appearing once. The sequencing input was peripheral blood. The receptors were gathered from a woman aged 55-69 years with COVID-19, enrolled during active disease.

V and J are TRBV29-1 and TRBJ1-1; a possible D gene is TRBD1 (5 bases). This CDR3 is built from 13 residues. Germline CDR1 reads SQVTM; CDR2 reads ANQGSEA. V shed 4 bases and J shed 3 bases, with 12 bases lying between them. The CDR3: CSVAPRRDTEAFF. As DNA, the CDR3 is TGCAGCGTTGCCCCGCGCAGGGACACTGAAGCTTTCTTT.

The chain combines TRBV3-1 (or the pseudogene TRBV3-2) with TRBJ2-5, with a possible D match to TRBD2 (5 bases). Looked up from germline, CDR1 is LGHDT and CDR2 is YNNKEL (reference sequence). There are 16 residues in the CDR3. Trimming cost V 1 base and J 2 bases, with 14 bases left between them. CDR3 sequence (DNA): TGTGCCAGCAGCCAAGGAGGGTCGGGCAAGCAAGAGACCCAGTACTTC. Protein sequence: CASSQGGSGKQETQYF.

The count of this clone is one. CDR3 protein: CASTENYGYTF. CDR3 bases: TGTGCCAGCACAGAAAACTATGGCTACACCTTC. V is TRBV2 and J is TRBJ1-2; D is unresolved. The germline V and J ends were trimmed by 7 bases and 2 bases, with 5 bases remaining between them. Germline values: CDR1 SNHLY, CDR2 FYNNEI. The CDR3 totals 11 residues.

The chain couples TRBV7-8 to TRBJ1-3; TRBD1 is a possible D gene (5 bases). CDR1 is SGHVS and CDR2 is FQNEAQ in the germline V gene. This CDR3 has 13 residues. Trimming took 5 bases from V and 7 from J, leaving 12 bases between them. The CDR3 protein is CASSVDSPNTIYF. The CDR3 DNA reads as TGTGCCAGCAGCGTCGACAGTCCTAACACCATATATTTT. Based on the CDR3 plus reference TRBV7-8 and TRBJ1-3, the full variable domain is GAGVSQSPRYKVAKRGQDVALRCDPISGHVSLFWYQQALGQGPEFLTYFQNEAQLDKSGLPSDRFFAERPEGSVSTLKIQRTQQEDSAVYLCASSVDSPNTIYFGEGSWLTVV.

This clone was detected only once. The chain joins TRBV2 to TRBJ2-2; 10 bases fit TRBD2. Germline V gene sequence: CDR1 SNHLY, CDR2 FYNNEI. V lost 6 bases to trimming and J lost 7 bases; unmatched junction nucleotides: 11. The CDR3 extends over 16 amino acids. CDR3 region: CASRKHSGGADGELFF. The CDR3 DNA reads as TGTGCCAGCAGAAAACACAGCGGGGGGGCTGACGGGGAGCTGTTTTTT. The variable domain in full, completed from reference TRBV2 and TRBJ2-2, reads EPEVTQTPSHQVTQMGQEVILRCVPISNHLYFYWYRQILGQKVEFLVSFYNNEISEKSEIFDDQFSVERPDGSNFTLKIRSTKLEDSAMYFCASRKHSGGADGELFFGEGSRLTVL.

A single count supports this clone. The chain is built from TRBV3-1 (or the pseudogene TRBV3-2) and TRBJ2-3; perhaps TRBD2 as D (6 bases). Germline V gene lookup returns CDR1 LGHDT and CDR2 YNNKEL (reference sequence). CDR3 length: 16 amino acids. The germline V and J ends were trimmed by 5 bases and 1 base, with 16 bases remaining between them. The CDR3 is CASSARLVTRTDTQYF. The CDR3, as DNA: TGTGCCAGCAGCGCAAGACTAGTGACACGCACAGATACGCAGTATTTT.

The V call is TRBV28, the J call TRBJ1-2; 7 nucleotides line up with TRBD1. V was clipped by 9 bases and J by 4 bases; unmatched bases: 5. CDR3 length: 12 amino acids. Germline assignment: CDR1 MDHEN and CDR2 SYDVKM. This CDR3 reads CASRQGIYGYTF. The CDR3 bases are TGTGCCAGTCGACAGGGTATCTATGGCTACACCTTC.

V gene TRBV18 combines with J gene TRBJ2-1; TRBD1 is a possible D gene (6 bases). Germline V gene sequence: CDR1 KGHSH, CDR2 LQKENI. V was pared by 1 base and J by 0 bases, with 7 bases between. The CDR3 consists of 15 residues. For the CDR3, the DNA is TGTGCCAGCTCACCACAGGGGGACTCCTACAATGAGCAGTTCTTC. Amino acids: CASSPQGDSYNEQFF.

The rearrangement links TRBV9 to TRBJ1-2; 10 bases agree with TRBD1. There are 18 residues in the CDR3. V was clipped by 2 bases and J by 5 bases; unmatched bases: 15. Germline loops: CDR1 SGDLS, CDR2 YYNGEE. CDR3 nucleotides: TGTGCCAGCAGCGTCGACAGGGGGCAAGATTCAATTCGGTATGGCTACACCTTC. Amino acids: CASSVDRGQDSIRYGYTF. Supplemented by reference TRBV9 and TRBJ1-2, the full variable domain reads DSGVTQTPKHLITATGQRVTLRCSPRSGDLSVYWYQQSLDQGLQFLIQYYNGEERAKGNILERFSAQQFPDLHSELNLSSLELGDSALYFCASSVDRGQDSIRYGYTFGSGTRLTVV.

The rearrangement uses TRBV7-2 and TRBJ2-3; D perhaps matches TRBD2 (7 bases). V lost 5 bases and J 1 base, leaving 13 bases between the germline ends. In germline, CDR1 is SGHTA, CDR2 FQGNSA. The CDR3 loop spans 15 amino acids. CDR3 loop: CASSPSGGGTDTQYF. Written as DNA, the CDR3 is TGTGCCAGCAGCCCCTCGGGGGGCGGCACAGATACGCAGTATTTT.

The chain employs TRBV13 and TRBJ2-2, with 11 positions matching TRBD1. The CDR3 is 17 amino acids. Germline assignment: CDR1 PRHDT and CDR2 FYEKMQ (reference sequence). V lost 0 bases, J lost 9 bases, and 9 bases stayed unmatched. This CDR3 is CASSLGGWTGGAWELFF. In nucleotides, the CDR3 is TGTGCCAGCAGCTTAGGCGGCTGGACAGGGGGCGCCTGGGAGCTGTTTTTT.

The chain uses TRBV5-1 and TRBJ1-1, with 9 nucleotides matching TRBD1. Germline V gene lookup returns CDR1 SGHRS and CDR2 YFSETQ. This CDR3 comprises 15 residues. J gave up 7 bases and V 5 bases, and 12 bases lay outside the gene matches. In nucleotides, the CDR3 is TGCGCCAGCAGTTCCCTACGGACAGGGGTCGGTGAAGCTTTCTTT. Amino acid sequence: CASSSLRTGVGEAFF.